At least ten counts were recorded for the clone carrying this TCR beta chain. The record originates from a study of tumor and adjacent non-tumor tissue in lung cancer. This sample's RNA came from whole unsorted tissue. The CDR3 covers 13 residues. Trimming removed 6 bases at V and 0 bases at J, with 11 bases between. Germline V gene lookup returns CDR1 DFQATT and CDR2 SNEGSKA (reference sequence). The library came from three nested PCR rounds adapted from ARM-PCR protocols. TCRdb redid the calling of the multiplex PCR reads with MiXCR, one entry per CDR3 protein. The sample consists of 75,000 to 95,000 distinct CDR3 sequences, less than 80% of them appearing once.

This receptor was obtained from a man in his 60s with non-small cell lung cancer. The chain couples TRBV20-1 to TRBJ1-1; TRBD1 might be the D (5 bases). The sequenced material came from lung tumor tissue. CDR3 region: CSAGAPMNTEAFF. As DNA, the CDR3 is TGCAGTGCCGGGGCACCAATGAACACTGAAGCTTTCTTT.